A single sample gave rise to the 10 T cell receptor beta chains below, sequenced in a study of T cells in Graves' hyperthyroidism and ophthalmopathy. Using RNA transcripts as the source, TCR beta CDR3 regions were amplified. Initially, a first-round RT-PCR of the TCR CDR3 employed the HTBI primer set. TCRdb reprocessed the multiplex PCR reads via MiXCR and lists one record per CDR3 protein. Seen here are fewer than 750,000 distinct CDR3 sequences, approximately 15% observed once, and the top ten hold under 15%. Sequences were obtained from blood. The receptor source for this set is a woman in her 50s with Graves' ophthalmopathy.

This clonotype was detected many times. CDR3 DNA: TGTGCCAGCAGCCAAGGAAACTACCGCTACAATGAGCAGTTCTTC. Amino acid sequence: CASSQGNYRYNEQFF. This chain connects TRBV14 to TRBJ2-1, with D unresolved. CDR1 and CDR2 from the germline V gene are SGHDN and FVKESK. This CDR3 has 15 residues. V was trimmed by 1 base and J by 3 bases, leaving 10 bases between them.

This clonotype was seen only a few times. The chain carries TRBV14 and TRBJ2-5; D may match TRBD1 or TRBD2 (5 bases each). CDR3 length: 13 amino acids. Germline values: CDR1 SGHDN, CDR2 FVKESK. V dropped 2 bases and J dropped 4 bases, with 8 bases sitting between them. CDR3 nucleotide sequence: TGTGCCAGCAGCCAACGGGACGGAGAGACCCAGTACTTC. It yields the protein CASSQRDGETQYF.

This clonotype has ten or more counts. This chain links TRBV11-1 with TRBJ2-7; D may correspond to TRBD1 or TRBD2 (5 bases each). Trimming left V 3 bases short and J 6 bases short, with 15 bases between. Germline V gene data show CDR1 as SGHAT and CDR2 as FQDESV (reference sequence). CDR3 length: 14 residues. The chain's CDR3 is CASSFYQGVLEQYF. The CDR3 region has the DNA TGTGCCAGCAGCTTTTACCAGGGAGTTCTCGAGCAGTACTTC.

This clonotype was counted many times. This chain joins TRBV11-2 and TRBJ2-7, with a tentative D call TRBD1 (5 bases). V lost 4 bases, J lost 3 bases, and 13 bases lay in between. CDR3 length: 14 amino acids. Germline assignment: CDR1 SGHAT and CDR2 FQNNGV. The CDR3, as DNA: TGTGCCAGCAGCTCCGTCCAGGGTGGCTACGAGCAGTACTTC. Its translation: CASSSVQGGYEQYF.

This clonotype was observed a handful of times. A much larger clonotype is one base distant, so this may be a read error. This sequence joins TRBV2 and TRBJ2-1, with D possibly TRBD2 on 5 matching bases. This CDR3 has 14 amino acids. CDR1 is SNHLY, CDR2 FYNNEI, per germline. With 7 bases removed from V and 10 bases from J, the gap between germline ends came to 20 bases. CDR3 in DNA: TGTGCCAGCACTAGACTAACGGCCCAATTAGAGCAGTTCTTC. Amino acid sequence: CASTRLTAQLEQFF.

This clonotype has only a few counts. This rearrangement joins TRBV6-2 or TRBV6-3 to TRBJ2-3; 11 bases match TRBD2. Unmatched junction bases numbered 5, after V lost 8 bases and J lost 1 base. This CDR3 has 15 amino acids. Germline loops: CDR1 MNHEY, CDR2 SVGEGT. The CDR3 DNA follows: TGTGCCAGCTCTCTGACTAGCGGGGGCACAGATACGCAGTATTTT. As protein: CASSLTSGGTDTQYF.

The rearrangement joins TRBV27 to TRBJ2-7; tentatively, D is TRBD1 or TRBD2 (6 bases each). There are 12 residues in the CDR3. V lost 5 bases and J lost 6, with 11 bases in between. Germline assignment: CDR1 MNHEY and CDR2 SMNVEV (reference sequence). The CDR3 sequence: CASSLRGGEQYF. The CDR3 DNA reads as TGTGCCAGCAGTCTCAGGGGAGGCGAGCAGTACTTC.

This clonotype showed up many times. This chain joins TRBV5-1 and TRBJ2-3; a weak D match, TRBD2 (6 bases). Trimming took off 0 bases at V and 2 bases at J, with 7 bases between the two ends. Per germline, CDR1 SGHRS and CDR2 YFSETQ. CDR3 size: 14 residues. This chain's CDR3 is CASSLGLDTDTQYF. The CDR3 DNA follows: TGCGCCAGCAGCTTGGGACTAGACACAGATACGCAGTATTTT. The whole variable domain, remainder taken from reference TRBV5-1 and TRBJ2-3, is KAGVTQTPRYLIKTRGQQVTLSCSPISGHRSVSWYQQTPGQGLQFLFEYFSETQRNKGNFPGRFSGRQFSNSRSEMNVSTLELGDSALYLCASSLGLDTDTQYFGPGTRLTVL.

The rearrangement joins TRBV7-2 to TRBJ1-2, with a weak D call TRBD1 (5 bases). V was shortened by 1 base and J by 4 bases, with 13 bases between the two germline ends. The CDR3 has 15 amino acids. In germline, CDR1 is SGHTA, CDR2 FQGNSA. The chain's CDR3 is CASSLVRSGGYGYTF. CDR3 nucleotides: TGTGCCAGCAGCTTAGTTCGGTCCGGGGGCTATGGCTACACCTTC.

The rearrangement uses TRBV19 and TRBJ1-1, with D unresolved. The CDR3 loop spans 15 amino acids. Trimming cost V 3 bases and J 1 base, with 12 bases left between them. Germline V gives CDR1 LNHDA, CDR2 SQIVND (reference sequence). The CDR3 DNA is TGTGCCAGTAGTATGCAGGACCTGGGGAACACTGAAGCTTTCTTT. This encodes CASSMQDLGNTEAFF. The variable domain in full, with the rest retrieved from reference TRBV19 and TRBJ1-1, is DGGITQSPKYLFRKEGQNVTLSCEQNLNHDAMYWYRQDPGQGLRLIYYSQIVNDFQKGDIAEGYSVSREKKESFPLTVTSAQKNPTAFYLCASSMQDLGNTEAFFGQGTRLTVV.